Shown below are 3 T cell receptor beta chains from a single sample sequenced in a study of T cell responses to AZD1222 COVID-19 vaccine. Assay: immunoSEQ multiplex PCR; the TCRdb copy retains only in-frame clones and omits some. This sample has roughly 120,000 clones, with about 90% found just once. This specimen was peripheral blood, taken on day 0 of AZD1222 vaccination. These receptors originate from an adult in good health.

This chain connects TRBV7-9 to TRBJ2-7, with D perhaps TRBD1 or TRBD2 (5 bases each). CDR1 is SEHNR and CDR2 is FQNEAQ in the germline V gene (reference sequence). The germline V and J ends were trimmed by 3 bases and 3 bases, with 15 bases remaining between them. The CDR3 covers 15 residues. This chain's CDR3 is CASSFAPGLYYEQYF. CDR3 coding DNA: TGTGCCAGCAGCTTTGCCCCGGGGCTTTACTACGAGCAGTACTTC.

This chain joins TRBV11-3 and TRBJ2-3; 9 bases align to TRBD2. The V gene end was trimmed by 5 bases and the J gene end by 7 bases; junction bases not matched to a gene: 7. This CDR3 is built from 14 residues. The germline V gene has CDR1 SGHNT and CDR2 YENEEA. The CDR3 protein is CASSESGRPNTQYF. The CDR3 DNA reads as TGTGCCAGCAGCGAGAGCGGGAGGCCAAATACGCAGTATTTT.

V and J are TRBV5-1 and TRBJ1-6, with 8 positions matching TRBD1. This CDR3 has 14 residues. Trimming at V came to 3 bases and at J to 8 bases, leaving 4 bases not matched to a gene. In germline, CDR1 is SGHRS, CDR2 YFSETQ. CDR3 protein: CASSSGQEDSPLHF. Here the CDR3 DNA reads TGCGCCAGCAGCTCGGGACAGGAGGATTCACCCCTCCACTTT.